The source of this TCR beta chain is a study of OX40 agonist ivuxolimab in advanced cancers. The wider study: Patients received intravenous ivuxolimab every 2 weeks at 0.01 to 10 mg/kg. Three patients, one with hepatocellular carcinoma and two with cutaneous melanoma, achieved partial responses. Points from the study as a whole: At doses 0.1 to 3.0 mg/kg, CD4+ and CD8+ clones expanded.

Turning to this clone: Its target is not known.

Autoimmune disease history or systemic immunosuppression barred patients. Germline assignment: CDR1 LGHNA and CDR2 YSLEER. V was shortened by 4 bases and J by 4 bases, with 14 bases between the two germline ends. The length of the CDR3 is 15 residues. Sequencing was performed with immunoSEQ multiplex PCR; in TCRdb, only in-frame clones are kept and a portion is missing. The sample has 65,000 to 80,000 clones, over 80% seen once. The chain is built from TRBV4-3 and TRBJ1-3; D not certain. The TCR was taken from an adult with an advanced solid tumor such as melanoma, head and neck, liver or kidney cancer. Sequenced here: CD4+ or CD8+ T cells sorted from blood, sampled in a trial of the OX40 agonist ivuxolimab. The CDR3 region is CASSPDRGSGNTIYF. CDR3 DNA: TGCGCCAGCAGCCCAGATCGGGGTTCGGGAAACACCATATATTTT.